This T cell receptor beta chain stems from a study of blood T cell repertoires in COVID-19. Study-level background: COVID-19 samples from acute and convalescent phases originated in the United States, Italy and Spain. PBMCs, B-cell-depleted T cells, or T cells provided the cDNA or gDNA that made up the material.

In the original processing: The authors estimated nucleated cell counts from reference gene primer amplification. Only in-frame clones appear in the TCRdb table, and some are missing; sequencing was by immunoSEQ multiplex PCR. V and J calls and clone size are copied from that table; D and trimming were computed from the DNA. The data contain 60,000 to 65,000 clones, around 90% of them singletons. The CDR3 extends over 13 amino acids. Germline CDR1 and CDR2: SGHRS and YFSETQ. Trimming removed 4 bases from V and 1 base from J, with 8 bases in between. The specimen sequenced was peripheral blood. The TCR sequence derives from a man between 50 and 59 years old with active COVID-19. The genes are TRBV5-1 and TRBJ1-1, with D perhaps matching TRBD1 (5 bases). DNA of the CDR3: TGCGCCAGCAGCATACAGGAGAACACTGAAGCTTTCTTT. This gives the protein CASSIQENTEAFF.